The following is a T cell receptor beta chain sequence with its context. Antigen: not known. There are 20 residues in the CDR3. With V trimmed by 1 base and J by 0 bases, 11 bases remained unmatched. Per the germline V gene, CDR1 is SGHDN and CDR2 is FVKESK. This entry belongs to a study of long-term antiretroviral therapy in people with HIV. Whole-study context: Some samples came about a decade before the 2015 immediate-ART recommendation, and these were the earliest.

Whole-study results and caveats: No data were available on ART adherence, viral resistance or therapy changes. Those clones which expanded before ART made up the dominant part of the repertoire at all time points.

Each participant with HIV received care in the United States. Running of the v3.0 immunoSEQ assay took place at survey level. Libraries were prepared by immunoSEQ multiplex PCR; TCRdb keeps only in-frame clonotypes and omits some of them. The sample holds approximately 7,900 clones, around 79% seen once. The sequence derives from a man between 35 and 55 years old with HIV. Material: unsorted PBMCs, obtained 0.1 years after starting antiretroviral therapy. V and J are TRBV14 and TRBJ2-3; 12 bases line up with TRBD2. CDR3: CASSQVSRTSGATSTDTQYF. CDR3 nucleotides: TGTGCCAGCAGCCAAGTCTCCCGGACTAGCGGGGCAACTAGCACAGATACGCAGTATTTT.